This record covers a single TCR beta chain. The data stem from a study of shared clonotypes between healthy human individuals. The assay was run at deep level. The repertoire was sequenced with immunoSEQ multiplex PCR; TCRdb's copy has only in-frame clones and lacks some. The sample holds millions of clones; over 90% are singletons and the top ten take under 0.45%. The sample was naive CD4+ T cells from PBMCs. Subset described: CD45RA+ positively selected. This TCR was sampled from a man between 18 and 35 years old in good health. Some clones in this sample may be carry-over from other donors' samples.

CDR3 amino acids: CAFRTGTLYGYTF. As DNA, the CDR3 is TGTGCCTTTCGAACAGGGACTCTCTATGGCTACACCTTC. This chain links TRBV6-1 with TRBJ1-2, with D perhaps matching TRBD1 (6 bases). Germline V gene lookup returns CDR1 MNHNS and CDR2 SASEGT. The CDR3 contains 13 residues. Deletions cut 11 bases from V and 4 bases from J, with 17 bases between.